The 18 T cell receptor beta chains below all came from one sample that was sequenced in a study of T cells after yellow fever vaccination. One entry per CDR3 protein results from TCRdb running MiXCR on the 5' RACE reads. The sample carries around 340,000 distinct CDR3 sequences, about 12% recorded once. The input for sequencing was CD4+ T cells sorted from PBMCs, taken 15 days after the yellow fever booster vaccination. The receptor source for this set is a man aged 18 to 29 who received the YFV17D yellow fever vaccine.

The chain recombines TRBV5-1 with TRBJ1-2; no firm D call. The CDR3 sequence is 16 residues long. Per the germline V gene, CDR1 is SGHRS and CDR2 is YFSETQ. V gave up 0 bases and J gave up 6 bases, with 18 bases separating them. CDR3 amino acids: CASSLASRGSIHGYTF. CDR3 nucleotides: TGCGCCAGCAGCTTGGCCTCAAGAGGATCCATCCATGGCTACACCTTC.

The chain couples TRBV6-2 or TRBV6-3 to TRBJ1-5, with D possibly TRBD1 on 6 matching bases. Trimming removed 2 bases at V and 5 bases at J, with 16 bases between. The CDR3 totals 16 residues. Germline V gene sequence: CDR1 MNHEY, CDR2 SVGEGT. This chain's CDR3 is CASSYGQRGSDQPQHF. The CDR3 coding sequence is TGTGCCAGCAGTTACGGACAGCGGGGGTCGGATCAGCCCCAGCATTTT.

The chain recombines TRBV15 with TRBJ2-2, with a possible D match to TRBD2 (6 bases). Germline CDR1 LNHNV, CDR2 YYDKDF (reference sequence). This CDR3 has 15 amino acids. V lost 0 bases, J lost 8 bases, and 13 bases lay in between. The CDR3 loop reads CATSRDWAGRGELFF. The DNA for the CDR3 is TGTGCCACCAGCAGAGATTGGGCGGGGCGTGGGGAGCTGTTTTTT.

The V and J genes are TRBV3-1 and TRBJ2-1; tentatively, D is TRBD2 (5 bases). Germline-derived CDR1 and CDR2 are LGHDT and YNNKEL (reference sequence). The V gene lost 3 bases and the J gene lost 2 bases, with 14 bases spanning the gap. The length of the CDR3 is 16 residues. The CDR3 spells CASSHSPGGAYNEQFF. CDR3 sequence (DNA): TGTGCCAGCAGCCATTCCCCCGGAGGTGCCTACAATGAGCAGTTCTTC.

This clonotype was observed at least ten times. V gene TRBV15 combines with J gene TRBJ2-5; 8 positions agree with TRBD1. CDR3 length: 16 amino acids. Trimming at V came to 4 bases and at J to 4 bases, leaving 11 bases not matched to a gene. The germline gives CDR1 LNHNV, CDR2 YYDKDF (reference sequence). In DNA, the CDR3 is TGTGCCACCAGCATGGGAAACAGGGGGGCACGAGAGACCCAGTACTTC. Amino acids: CATSMGNRGARETQYF. Supplemented by reference TRBV15 and TRBJ2-5, the full variable domain reads DAMVIQNPRYQVTQFGKPVTLSCSQTLNHNVMYWYQQKSSQAPKLLFHYYDKDFNNEADTPDNFQSRRPNTSFCFLDIRSPGLGDTAMYLCATSMGNRGARETQYFGPGTRLLVL.

This chain joins TRBV4-3 and TRBJ1-5, with a tentative D call TRBD1 (6 bases). Germline lookup yields CDR1 LGHNA and CDR2 YSLEER. V lost 5 bases to trimming and J lost 5 bases, with 13 bases between them. The CDR3 covers 14 residues. The CDR3 spells CASSDGQRDQPQHF. CDR3 bases: TGCGCCAGCAGCGACGGACAGAGAGATCAGCCCCAGCATTTT.

This clonotype was seen a few times. V usage is TRBV7-3 and J usage is TRBJ1-5, with D possibly TRBD1 on 6 matching bases. This CDR3 spans 15 amino acids. Trimming shortened V by 6 bases and J by 4 bases, and 16 bases separated the two germline ends. Germline V gene sequence: CDR1 SGHTA, CDR2 FQGTGA. The CDR3: CASSTTGNLNQPQHF. The CDR3 nucleotides are TGTGCCAGCAGTACCACAGGGAATCTAAATCAGCCCCAGCATTTT.

This clonotype was seen a handful of times. The chain combines TRBV3-1 with TRBJ2-3, with D uncertain. The germline V gene encodes CDR1 LGHDT and CDR2 YNNKEL (reference sequence). The CDR3 is made up of 12 amino acids. With 1 base removed from V and 6 bases from J, the gap between germline ends came to 5 bases. The CDR3 spells CASSQVVDTQYF. The CDR3 nucleotides are TGTGCCAGCAGCCAAGTTGTTGATACGCAGTATTTT.

The rearrangement uses TRBV21-1 and TRBJ1-6; the table's D call, TRBD1, was not checked against the DNA. TRBV21-1 is a documented pseudogene. The CDR3 covers 16 residues. The CDR3 spells CASRRDRGHGNSPLHF. Here the CDR3 DNA reads TGTGCCAGCCGACGGGACAGGGGTCATGGTAATTCACCCCTCCACTTT.

CDR3 sequence: CASSEFGEGDQPQHF. The CDR3 nucleotides are TGTGCCAGCAGTGAATTCGGGGAAGGGGATCAGCCCCAGCATTTT. The chain recombines TRBV6-1 with TRBJ1-5; TRBD1 might be the D (5 bases). With 2 bases removed from V and 5 bases from J, the gap between germline ends came to 13 bases. CDR3 length equals 15 residues. The germline V gene has CDR1 MNHNS and CDR2 SASEGT.

By proportion, this clonotype is medium-sized. V usage is TRBV7-2 and J usage is TRBJ1-2, with 9 positions matching TRBD1. This CDR3 contains 14 residues. The germline CDR1 and CDR2 sequences are SGHTA and FQGNSA. V was clipped by 2 bases and J by 4 bases; unmatched bases: 2. CDR3 sequence (DNA): TGTGCCAGCAGCTTACCGACAGGGGGCTATGGCTACACCTTC. This codes for CASSLPTGGYGYTF. The complete variable domain, with remaining parts taken from reference TRBV7-2 and TRBJ1-2, reads GAGVSQSPSNKVTEKGKDVELRCDPISGHTALYWYRQSLGQGLEFLIYFQGNSAPDKSGLPSDRFSAERTGGSVSTLTIQRTQQEDSAVYLCASSLPTGGYGYTFGSGTRLTVV.

This chain joins TRBV7-3 and TRBJ2-2, with 9 bases lining up with TRBD2. The V and J ends lost 1 base and 2 bases, in that order; junction bases with no gene match: 5. The CDR3 has 17 amino acids. Germline V gene sequence: CDR1 SGHTA, CDR2 FQGTGA. Here the CDR3 DNA reads TGTGCCAGCAGCTTAAGTGTGACTAGCGGAAACACCGGGGAGCTGTTTTTT. Translation gives CASSLSVTSGNTGELFF.

In its sample, this clonotype was seen a few times. The chain employs TRBV6-5 and TRBJ2-4; TRBD2 is a possible D gene (6 bases). Germline CDR1 and CDR2: MNHEY and SVGAGI. The V end was cut by 7 bases, the J end by 0 bases, with 7 bases between. CDR3 length: 13 residues. Written as DNA, the CDR3 is TGTGCCAGCATGGAGGGAGCCAAAAACATTCAGTACTTC. Residues: CASMEGAKNIQYF.

The chain links TRBV20-1 to TRBJ2-3, with D possibly TRBD1 on 6 matching bases. Germline assignment: CDR1 DFQATT and CDR2 SNEGSKA (reference sequence). This CDR3 is 15 amino acids long. V shed 0 bases and J shed 3 bases, with 13 bases lying between them. In DNA form, the CDR3 reads TGCAGTGCTAGAGATCCGGGACACCAAACAGATACGCAGTATTTT. Its protein product is CSARDPGHQTDTQYF.

This clonotype was detected ten times or more. The chain is built from TRBV10-3 and TRBJ2-3; D might be TRBD1 or TRBD2, each matching 5 bases. V was clipped by 6 bases and J by 2 bases, with 15 bases between them. Germline V gives CDR1 ENHRY, CDR2 SYGVKD. The CDR3 is 15 amino acids. The CDR3 reads CAISPFGDLTDTQYF. The CDR3 DNA is TGTGCCATCAGCCCCTTTGGGGACCTCACAGATACGCAGTATTTT.

The chain is built from TRBV5-1 and TRBJ2-3; D may correspond to TRBD1 or TRBD2 (5 bases each). V lost 1 base and J 5 bases, leaving 17 bases between the germline ends. This CDR3 has 16 residues. CDR1 and CDR2 from the germline V gene are SGHRS and YFSETQ. The CDR3 region is CASSLSSPERGDTQYF. CDR3 in DNA: TGCGCCAGCAGCTTGTCGTCGCCAGAGAGGGGAGATACGCAGTATTTT.

This clonotype appeared many times. V is TRBV12-3 or TRBV12-4 and J is TRBJ1-2; D is unresolved. Trimming stripped 5 bases from V and 3 bases from J, with 13 bases between. The CDR3 covers 14 residues. For the CDR3, the DNA is TGTGCCAGCAGTCCCCGGCGCGGGTACTATGGCTACACCTTC. Translation gives CASSPRRGYYGYTF.

The rearrangement joins TRBV30 to TRBJ1-5; D gene uncertain. The V and J ends lost 2 bases and 9 bases respectively, with 14 bases between them. The CDR3 length is 13 residues. Germline assignment: CDR1 GTSNPN and CDR2 SVGIG (reference sequence). The DNA for the CDR3 is TGTGCCTGGAGTTCCGGGAACCACGTGCCCCAGCATTTT. Protein product: CAWSSGNHVPQHF.